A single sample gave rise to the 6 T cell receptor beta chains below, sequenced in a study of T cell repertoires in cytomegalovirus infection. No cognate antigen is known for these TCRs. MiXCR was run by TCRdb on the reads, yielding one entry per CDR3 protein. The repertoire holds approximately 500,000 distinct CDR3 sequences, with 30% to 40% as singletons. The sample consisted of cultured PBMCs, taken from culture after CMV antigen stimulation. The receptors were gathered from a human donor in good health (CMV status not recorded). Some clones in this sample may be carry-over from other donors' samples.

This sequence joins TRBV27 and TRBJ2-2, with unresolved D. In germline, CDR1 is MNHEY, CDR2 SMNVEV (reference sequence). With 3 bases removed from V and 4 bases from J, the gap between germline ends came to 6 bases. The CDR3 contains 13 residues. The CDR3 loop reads CASSFLTTGELFF. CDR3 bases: TGTGCCAGCAGTTTTTTAACCACCGGGGAGCTGTTTTTT.

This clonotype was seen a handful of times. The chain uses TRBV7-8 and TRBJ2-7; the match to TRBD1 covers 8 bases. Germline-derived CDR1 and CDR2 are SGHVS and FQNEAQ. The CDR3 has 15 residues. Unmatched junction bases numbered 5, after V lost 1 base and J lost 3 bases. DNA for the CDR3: TGTGCCAGCAGCTTAGTTGGGACAGGCAACTACGAGCAGTACTTC. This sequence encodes CASSLVGTGNYEQYF.

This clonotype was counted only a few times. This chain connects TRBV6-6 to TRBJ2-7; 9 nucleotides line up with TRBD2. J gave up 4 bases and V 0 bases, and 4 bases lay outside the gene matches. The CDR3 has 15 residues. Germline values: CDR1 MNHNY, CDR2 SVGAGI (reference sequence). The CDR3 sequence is CASSYSLAGSYEQYF. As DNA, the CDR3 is TGTGCCAGCAGTTACTCCCTAGCGGGGTCATACGAGCAGTACTTC.

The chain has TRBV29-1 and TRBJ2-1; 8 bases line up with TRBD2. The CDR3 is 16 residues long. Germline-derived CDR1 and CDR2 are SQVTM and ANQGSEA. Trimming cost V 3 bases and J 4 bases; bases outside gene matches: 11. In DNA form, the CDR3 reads TGCAGCGTTGAGAGGGGAACTAGCGGACTTTACAATGAGCAGTTCTTC. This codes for CSVERGTSGLYNEQFF.

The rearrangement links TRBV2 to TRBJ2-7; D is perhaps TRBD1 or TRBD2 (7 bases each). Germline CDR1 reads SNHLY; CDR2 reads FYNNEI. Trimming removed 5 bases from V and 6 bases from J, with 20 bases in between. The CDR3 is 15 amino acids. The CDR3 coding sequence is TGTGCCAGCAGTCCCGGTGGGCAGGGGGGGGGCGAGCAGTACGTC. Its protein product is CASSPGGQGGGEQYV.

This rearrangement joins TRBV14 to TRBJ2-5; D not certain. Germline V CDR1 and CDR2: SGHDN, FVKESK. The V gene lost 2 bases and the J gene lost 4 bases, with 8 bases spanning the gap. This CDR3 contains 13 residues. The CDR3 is CASSQIAAETQYF. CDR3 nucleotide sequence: TGTGCCAGCAGCCAAATTGCGGCAGAGACCCAGTACTTC.